The text below deals with one TCR beta chain. The data derive from a study of blood T cell repertoires in COVID-19. Study background: The origin of the acute and convalescent COVID-19 samples was the United States, Italy and Spain. PBMCs, B-cell-depleted T cells, or T cells provided the cDNA or gDNA that made up the material.

Clones were read by immunoSEQ multiplex PCR, and TCRdb kept only the in-frame ones, dropping some. The data show tens of thousands of clones, 88% seen once. V was trimmed by 2 bases and J by 7 bases, leaving 12 bases between them. Germline V CDR1 and CDR2: SGHTA, FQGTGA. The CDR3 covers 14 residues. The receptor comes from a human donor in a cohort sampled during active COVID-19. V is TRBV7-3 and J is TRBJ2-1; a weak D match, TRBD2 (6 bases). Sequenced: peripheral blood. The CDR3 DNA is TGTGCCAGCAGCTTAGGGGGGTGGACGAATGAGCAGTTCTTC. As protein: CASSLGGWTNEQFF.